These 32 T cell receptor beta chains originate from one sample sequenced in a study of cytomegalovirus exposure and HLA in healthy donors. Primers for the PCR totalled 60 Vbeta and 13 Jbeta. Produced via immunoSEQ multiplex PCR; TCRdb's table is partial and in-frame only. The data show 110,000 to 150,000 clones, and the top ten clones hold about 2.3%. Sequenced: PBMCs. The source of these receptors is a woman between 18 and 30 years old in good health and CMV-seronegative.

The chain uses TRBV27 and TRBJ2-7; 14 bases align to TRBD2. V lost 2 bases to trimming and J lost 6 bases; unmatched junction nucleotides: 12. CDR1 and CDR2 (germline): MNHEY, SMNVEV (reference sequence). The CDR3 has 18 residues. CDR3 sequence reads: CASSLPLIRTSGGFEQYF. DNA of the CDR3: TGTGCCAGCAGTTTACCGCTGATTCGGACTAGCGGGGGGTTCGAGCAGTACTTC.

The gene calls are TRBV27 and TRBJ2-1; 10 nucleotides match TRBD2. The CDR3 length is 14 residues. With 8 bases clipped from V and 9 bases from J, the junction kept 10 bases outside the gene matches. Germline assignment: CDR1 MNHEY and CDR2 SMNVEV (reference sequence). The CDR3 here is CASSLLAGSGEQFF. As DNA, the CDR3 is TGTGCCAGCTCTTTACTAGCGGGATCGGGTGAGCAGTTCTTC.

The chain recombines TRBV14 with TRBJ1-1; 7 nucleotides align to TRBD1. Germline values: CDR1 SGHDN, CDR2 FVKESK. This CDR3 region has 13 residues. The junction had 0 bases not matched to a gene; V was cut back by 4 bases and J by 1 base. CDR3 in amino acids: CASSRQGNTEAFF. The CDR3 DNA reads as TGTGCCAGCAGCCGACAGGGGAACACTGAAGCTTTCTTT.

The chain has TRBV5-5 and TRBJ1-5, with D unresolved. V was clipped by 2 bases and J by 3 bases, with 6 bases between them. Germline V gene sequence: CDR1 SGHKS, CDR2 YYEKEE (reference sequence). The CDR3 extends over 13 amino acids. The CDR3 bases are TGTGCCAGCAGCTTCCGGGACAATCAGCCCCAGCATTTT. Protein: CASSFRDNQPQHF.

V gene TRBV10-3 combines with J gene TRBJ2-3; tentatively, D is TRBD2 (6 bases). Germline CDR1 ENHRY, CDR2 SYGVKD. V lost 6 bases, J lost 1 base, and 17 bases lay in between. The length of the CDR3 is 16 residues. This CDR3 is CAISANGGEGTDTQYF. CDR3 nucleotide sequence: TGTGCCATCAGCGCCAACGGGGGAGAGGGCACAGATACGCAGTATTTT.

This chain joins TRBV9 and TRBJ2-7, with 11 bases aligning to TRBD2. Germline CDR1 reads SGDLS; CDR2 reads YYNGEE. Trimming at V came to 3 bases and at J to 5 bases, leaving 13 bases not matched to a gene. The CDR3 spans 17 residues. The CDR3 nucleotides are TGTGCCAGCAGCGCAGAACGTGGGACTAGCGGCCCCCACGAGCAGTACTTC. It specifies CASSAERGTSGPHEQYF.

The chain joins TRBV7-9 to TRBJ1-1; D unresolved. V was trimmed by 1 base and J by 1 base, leaving 7 bases between them. This CDR3 comprises 14 residues. Germline V gene lookup returns CDR1 SEHNR and CDR2 FQNEAQ (reference sequence). The CDR3 nucleotides are TGTGCCAGCAGCTTAGGCGGCGGGAACACTGAAGCTTTCTTT. It encodes CASSLGGGNTEAFF. Variable domain in full (rest from reference TRBV7-9 and TRBJ1-1): DTGVSQNPRHKITKRGQNVTFRCDPISEHNRLYWYRQTLGQGPEFLTYFQNEAQLEKSRLLSDRFSAERPKGSFSTLEIQRTEQGDSAMYLCASSLGGGNTEAFFGQGTRLTVV.

The V gene is TRBV6-5, the J gene TRBJ1-4; D ambiguous. This CDR3 has 14 residues. Trimming removed 6 bases at V and 7 bases at J, with 15 bases between. CDR1 is MNHEY, CDR2 SVGAGI, per germline. Written as DNA, the CDR3 is TGTGCCAGCAGCGATCCCCGGGAGGGTGAAAAACTGTTTTTT. It codes for CASSDPREGEKLFF.

The V call is TRBV7-3, the J call TRBJ2-2; maybe TRBD1 (5 bases). CDR1 is SGHTA, CDR2 FQGTGA, per germline. V lost 3 bases and J lost 7, with 15 bases in between. The CDR3 totals 15 residues. The CDR3 sequence is CASSLGRGSGGELFF. Here the CDR3 DNA reads TGTGCCAGCAGCTTGGGTAGGGGATCTGGCGGGGAGCTGTTTTTT.

The chain is built from TRBV5-1 and TRBJ2-3; 8 positions match TRBD2. Germline CDR1 is SGHRS and CDR2 is YFSETQ. The J segment lost 2 bases and the V segment lost 7 bases, leaving 6 bases of the junction unmatched. This CDR3 has 14 residues. In DNA, the CDR3 is TGCGCCAGCCGCATAGCGGGGAACACAGATACGCAGTATTTT. This sequence encodes CASRIAGNTDTQYF.

This chain joins TRBV10-3 and TRBJ2-3; 14 nucleotides align to TRBD2. Germline assignment: CDR1 ENHRY and CDR2 SYGVKD. The CDR3 sequence is 16 residues long. Unmatched junction bases numbered 6, after V lost 3 bases and J lost 7 bases. CDR3 in DNA: TGTGCCATCAGTGATCCAGGGACTAGCGGGAGAAATACGCAGTATTTT. This sequence encodes CAISDPGTSGRNTQYF.

This chain uses TRBV6-5 with TRBJ1-5; no definite D call. Between the trimmed V and J ends, which lost 10 bases and 6 bases, there was a span of 16 bases. Germline assignment: CDR1 MNHEY and CDR2 SVGAGI. This CDR3 is 13 amino acids long. The CDR3 bases are TGTGCCACCTCAGGAGGATTGGGTCAGCCCCAGCATTTT. Amino acids: CATSGGLGQPQHF.

The V and J genes are TRBV13 and TRBJ2-7, with a tentative D call TRBD1 (5 bases). V gave up 2 bases and J gave up 1 base, with 6 bases separating them. CDR3 length equals 13 residues. Looked up from germline, CDR1 is PRHDT and CDR2 is FYEKMQ (reference sequence). The CDR3 region has the DNA TGTGCCAGCAGCTTAAGGGGATCCTACGAGCAGTACGTC. It specifies CASSLRGSYEQYV.

V gene TRBV7-9 combines with J gene TRBJ2-2, with 8 positions matching TRBD2. CDR1 and CDR2 from the germline V gene are SEHNR and FQNEAQ (reference sequence). Unmatched junction bases numbered 10, after V lost 4 bases and J lost 3 bases. This CDR3 is built from 17 residues. In DNA form, the CDR3 reads TGTGCCAGCAGCTCTAGAGGCCGGGAGGGGGACACCGGGGAGCTGTTTTTT. Protein product: CASSSRGREGDTGELFF.

The V gene is TRBV6-1, the J gene TRBJ2-4; TRBD2 aligns across 8 bases. Trimming took 2 bases from V and 14 from J; bases not matched to a gene: 5. Germline lookup yields CDR1 MNHNS and CDR2 SASEGT. CDR3 length: 12 amino acids. In DNA, the CDR3 is TGTGCCAGCAGTGAACGGGGCGGGAGGAAGTACTTC. Encoded protein: CASSERGGRKYF.

The V and J genes are TRBV11-3 and TRBJ1-2, with D possibly TRBD1 on 5 matching bases. V was pared by 2 bases and J by 2 bases, with 15 bases between. The CDR3 length is 16 residues. The germline gives CDR1 SGHNT, CDR2 YENEEA. The chain's CDR3 is CASSLTRLGGNYGYTF. As DNA, the CDR3 is TGTGCCAGCAGCTTAACACGGTTGGGGGGGAACTATGGCTACACCTTC. The full variable domain, with the rest looked up from reference TRBV11-3 and TRBJ1-2, is EAGVVQSPRYKIIEKKQPVAFWCNPISGHNTLYWYLQNLGQGPELLIRYENEEAVDDSQLPKDRFSAERLKGVDSTLKIQPAELGDSAVYLCASSLTRLGGNYGYTFGSGTRLTVV.

The chain carries TRBV5-1 and TRBJ1-4; TRBD1 agrees at 9 bases. The V gene end was trimmed by 3 bases and the J gene end by 1 base; junction bases not matched to a gene: 7. CDR3 length: 17 amino acids. The germline gives CDR1 SGHRS, CDR2 YFSETQ. CDR3 nucleotides: TGCGCCAGCAGCTCCTCAGACAGGGGGGGAACTAATGAAAAACTGTTTTTT. It translates to CASSSSDRGGTNEKLFF.

The chain couples TRBV30 to TRBJ1-1, with 7 bases aligning to TRBD1. J was trimmed by 5 bases and V by 7 bases; bases with no gene match: 10. Looked up from germline, CDR1 is GTSNPN and CDR2 is SVGIG (reference sequence). CDR3 length: 13 amino acids. For the CDR3, the DNA is TGTGCCTTCTGTCGGGAGGGGGCTACTGAAGCTTTCTTT. Its translation: CAFCREGATEAFF.

The chain uses TRBV19 and TRBJ1-5; D possibly corresponds to TRBD1 (6 bases). This CDR3 region has 16 residues. Per germline, CDR1 LNHDA and CDR2 SQIVND (reference sequence). V lost 2 bases and J lost 7, with 18 bases in between. The CDR3 sequence: CASSIIPGQRPQPQHF. The CDR3 DNA is TGTGCCAGTAGTATAATTCCGGGACAACGTCCGCAGCCCCAGCATTTT.

V is TRBV11-3 and J is TRBJ1-2; D possibly corresponds to TRBD1 (6 bases). The CDR3 has 13 amino acids. V was shortened by 5 bases and J by 4 bases, with 11 bases between the two germline ends. Germline V CDR1 and CDR2: SGHNT, YENEEA. Here the CDR3 reads CASSLSGAYGYTF. Written as DNA, the CDR3 is TGTGCCAGCAGCCTTTCAGGGGCCTATGGCTACACCTTC. The full variable domain, completed using reference TRBV11-3 and TRBJ1-2, is EAGVVQSPRYKIIEKKQPVAFWCNPISGHNTLYWYLQNLGQGPELLIRYENEEAVDDSQLPKDRFSAERLKGVDSTLKIQPAELGDSAVYLCASSLSGAYGYTFGSGTRLTVV.

The genes are TRBV7-2 and TRBJ2-1; 9 nucleotides line up with TRBD2. Trimming took 3 bases from V and 7 from J; bases not matched to a gene: 7. The germline V gene encodes CDR1 SGHTA and CDR2 FQGNSA. The CDR3 consists of 15 residues. Here the CDR3 reads CASSLSGRPGNEQFF. DNA for the CDR3: TGTGCCAGCAGCTTGAGCGGGAGGCCGGGGAATGAGCAGTTCTTC.

The V and J genes are TRBV4-2 and TRBJ2-7; TRBD2 matches at 8 bases. The CDR3 runs to 16 residues. With V trimmed by 0 bases and J by 1 base, 5 bases remained unmatched. CDR1 and CDR2 (germline): LGHNA, YNFKEQ. In DNA, the CDR3 is TGTGCCAGCAGCCAAGAGGGTAGCGGGGTTTCCTACGAGCAGTACTTC. Its translation is CASSQEGSGVSYEQYF.

The V and J genes are TRBV6-5 and TRBJ1-4; 8 nucleotides align to TRBD1. The CDR3 loop spans 14 amino acids. The junction had 4 bases not matched to a gene; V was cut back by 2 bases and J by 8 bases. The germline CDR1 and CDR2 sequences are MNHEY and SVGAGI. The CDR3 spells CASSYLTGVEKLFF. The CDR3 nucleotides are TGTGCCAGCAGTTACCTGACAGGGGTGGAAAAACTGTTTTTT.

The chain uses TRBV9 and TRBJ2-1, with TRBD2 matching over 13 bases. The V gene's germline CDR1 is SGDLS and CDR2 YYNGEE. The length of the CDR3 is 15 residues. The junction had 6 bases not matched to a gene; V was cut back by 2 bases and J by 10 bases. The CDR3 DNA reads TGTGCCAGCAGCGTTGGGACTAGCGGGATCCGGGAGCAGTTCTTC. It is translated as CASSVGTSGIREQFF.

This chain uses TRBV5-1 with TRBJ2-3; D possibly corresponds to TRBD2 (5 bases). This CDR3 contains 15 residues. The germline CDR1 and CDR2 sequences are SGHRS and YFSETQ. The V gene lost 4 bases and the J gene lost 3 bases, with 15 bases spanning the gap. CDR3 nucleotides: TGCGCCAGCAGCGTTATTGGGGAGTTGACAGATACGCAGTATTTT. Its translation: CASSVIGELTDTQYF.

The chain links TRBV6-5 to TRBJ2-3; tentative D call: TRBD2 (6 bases). CDR3 length equals 15 residues. Trimming took off 5 bases at V and 3 bases at J, with 15 bases between the two ends. Germline CDR1 reads MNHEY; CDR2 reads SVGAGI. This CDR3 is CASSTSRGSTDTQYF. In DNA form, the CDR3 reads TGTGCCAGCAGTACTAGCCGTGGGTCTACAGATACGCAGTATTTT.

Comments on this clone: Relative to the germline gene, one junction end is altered; a read error may explain this. CDR3 residues: CASSLVGLAAAHF. Written as DNA, the CDR3 is TGTGCCAGCAGCTTAGTCGGTCTAGCGGCAGCACACTTC. The V call is TRBV11-2, the J call TRBJ2-7; 7 bases map to TRBD2. CDR1 is SGHAT, CDR2 FQNNGV, per germline. The CDR3 runs to 13 residues.

The gene calls are TRBV5-6 and TRBJ2-5, with TRBD1 matching 8 bases. Trimming at V came to 1 base and at J to 5 bases, leaving 4 bases not matched to a gene. Per germline, CDR1 SGHDT and CDR2 YYEEEE. The CDR3 totals 14 residues. In DNA, the CDR3 is TGTGCCAGCAGCTTGTCAGGGGGCCGGGAGACCCAGTACTTC. It yields the protein CASSLSGGRETQYF. The whole variable domain, remainder taken from reference TRBV5-6 and TRBJ2-5, is DAGVTQSPTHLIKTRGQQVTLRCSPKSGHDTVSWYQQALGQGPQFIFQYYEEEERQRGNFPDRFSGHQFPNYSSELNVNALLLGDSALYLCASSLSGGRETQYFGPGTRLLVL.

The rearrangement uses TRBV12-5 and TRBJ2-2, with 7 nucleotides matching TRBD2. The CDR3 loop spans 15 amino acids. The germline CDR1 and CDR2 sequences are LGHNT and FRNRAP. The V gene end was trimmed by 3 bases and the J gene end by 3 bases; junction bases not matched to a gene: 4. The CDR3 bases are TGTGCTAGTGGTTTCGGTCTAGCGGACACCGGGGAGCTGTTTTTT. It specifies CASGFGLADTGELFF.

About this clone itself: An end of the junction does not agree with germline; a read error may underlie this. Other DNA sequences in this specimen translate into the identical CDR3. This chain links TRBV13 with TRBJ2-6; 7 positions agree with TRBD2. The CDR3 covers 15 residues. The germline gives CDR1 PRHDT, CDR2 FYEKMQ (reference sequence). The CDR3 DNA follows: TGCGCCAGCAGCTCGCCGGGGGGTGGGGCCAACGTCCTGACTTTC. Translating it yields CASSSPGGGANVLTF. The full variable domain, completed using reference TRBV13 and TRBJ2-6, is AAGVIQSPRHLIKEKRETATLKCYPIPRHDTVYWYQQGPGQDPQFLISFYEKMQSDKGSIPDRFSAQQFSDYHSELNMSSLELGDSALYFCASSSPGGGANVLTFGAGSRLTVL.

This chain links TRBV5-4 with TRBJ2-5, with 11 bases fitting TRBD2. Trimming removed 5 bases from V and 5 bases from J; junction bases left unmatched: 8. This CDR3 contains 15 residues. CDR1 is SGHNT and CDR2 is YYREEE in the germline V gene (reference sequence). DNA of the CDR3: TGTGCCAGCAGGGGCACTAGCGGGAGTCAGGAGACCCAGTACTTC. The encoded protein is CASRGTSGSQETQYF.

The chain carries TRBV6-1 and TRBJ1-3; no definite D call. The CDR3 spans 14 residues. The germline V gene has CDR1 MNHNS and CDR2 SASEGT. Trimming cost V 1 base and J 4 bases, with 8 bases left between them. The chain's CDR3 is CASSEGSEGNTIYF. CDR3 DNA sequence: TGTGCCAGCAGTGAAGGGTCCGAGGGAAACACCATATATTTT.